This entry features one T cell receptor beta chain sequence. Its antigen is not known. TCRdb re-called the 5' RACE reads; one entry per CDR3 protein, DNA not given. There are some 410,000 distinct CDR3 sequences in the sample, with 7.3% held by the top ten. The sample comes from a study of T cells expressing NK-cell markers. Study summary: Sorted CD3+CD56+NKG2C+, CD3+CD56+NKG2C- and CD3+CD56-NKG2C+ T-cell subsets were beta-chain profiled. Seven HCMV-seropositive donors and one seronegative donor made up the eight sequenced donors.

Per the germline V gene, CDR1 is MNHEY and CDR2 is SVGAGI. This CDR3 has 14 amino acids. Study results and caveats: In several donors, dominant clonotypes made up about 25-60.1% of CD3+CD56-NKG2C+ cells.

Sequences were obtained from blood T cells: a sorted CD56 or NKG2C T cell subset, CD4+ or CD8+ T cells, or bulk PBMC T cells (not recorded which). This receptor was taken from a woman between 18 and 70 years old in good health. The chain uses TRBV6-5 and TRBJ2-5. CDR3: CASSYVPKEGTQYF.